This TCR beta chain was recovered during a study of T cell changes during pregnancy in multiple sclerosis. The CDR3 extends over 13 amino acids. CDR1 and CDR2 from the germline V gene are SGHTA and FQGTGA. V was cut by 4 bases and J by 2 bases, with 8 bases left in between. Libraries were prepared by immunoSEQ multiplex PCR; TCRdb keeps only in-frame clonotypes and omits some of them. The data hold approximately 59,000 clones, with about 90% observed a single time. The chain recombines TRBV7-3 with TRBJ2-5; maybe TRBD2 (5 bases). This sample comprised peripheral blood, obtained in the third trimester of pregnancy. This clonotype was obtained from a female donor in good health, enrolled as a control in a pregnancy study. The CDR3 nucleotides are TGTGCCAGCAGCTCGGACTCACAAGAGACCCAGTACTTC. Its translation: CASSSDSQETQYF. Complete variable domain (other parts from reference TRBV7-3 and TRBJ2-5): GAGVSQTPSNKVTEKGKYVELRCDPISGHTALYWYRQSLGQGPEFLIYFQGTGAADDSGLPNDRFFAVRPEGSVSTLKIQRTERGDSAVYLCASSSDSQETQYFGPGTRLLVL.